These 21 T cell receptor beta chains were all obtained from the same sample, sequenced in a study of early T cells in non-severe SARS-CoV-2 infection. A single record per CDR3 protein comes from TCRdb applying MiXCR to the 5' RACE reads. The table shows about 83,000 distinct CDR3 sequences, with about 10% occurring only once. This material consisted of whole blood, taken at baseline. These receptors originate from an adult who was a healthcare worker with PCR-confirmed SARS-CoV-2 infection or an uninfected control (not recorded which).

The chain couples TRBV27 to TRBJ1-2; D is unresolved. Trimming took off 7 bases at V and 0 bases at J, with 6 bases between the two ends. Germline assignment: CDR1 MNHEY and CDR2 SMNVEV (reference sequence). The CDR3 runs to 12 residues. The CDR3 reads CASKSPNYGYTF. The CDR3 bases are TGTGCCAGCAAATCCCCTAACTATGGCTACACCTTC.

In its sample, this clonotype was seen once. This sequence may be a read error, since a much larger clone differs from it by one base. The rearrangement joins TRBV5-4 to TRBJ2-7; D may be TRBD2 (5 bases). In germline, CDR1 is SGHNT, CDR2 YYREEE (reference sequence). V was clipped by 1 base and J by 3 bases, with 11 bases between them. The CDR3 covers 14 residues. The CDR3 loop reads CASSLSPEDYEQYF. The CDR3 DNA sequence: TGTGCCAGCAGCTTGAGCCCGGAGGACTACGAGCAGTACTTC.

The sample holds a few counts of this clonotype. The chain recombines TRBV7-8 with TRBJ1-2, with D possibly TRBD1 on 5 matching bases. Trimming stripped 2 bases from V and 2 bases from J, with 9 bases between. Germline V lookup: CDR1 SGHVS, CDR2 FQNEAQ. The CDR3 has 14 residues. CDR3 region: CASSLISGNYGYTF. As DNA, the CDR3 is TGTGCCAGCAGCTTAATCTCAGGGAACTATGGCTACACCTTC.

There are a few counts of this clonotype. The chain has TRBV14 and TRBJ1-5; unclear D gene. This CDR3 has 13 amino acids. V lost 1 base, J lost 5 bases, and 6 bases lay in between. CDR1 SGHDN and CDR2 FVKESK come from the germline V gene. The CDR3 reads CASSQGNYQPQHF. DNA for the CDR3: TGTGCCAGCAGCCAAGGAAACTATCAGCCCCAGCATTTT. Full variable domain (outside the CDR3, taken from reference TRBV14 and TRBJ1-5): EAGVTQFPSHSVIEKGQTVTLRCDPISGHDNLYWYRRVMGKEIKFLLHFVKESKQDESGMPNNRFLAERTGGTYSTLKVQPAELEDSGVYFCASSQGNYQPQHFGDGTRLSIL.

The CDR3 sequence is CASSGGPGANVLTF. The CDR3 DNA reads TGTGCCAGCAGTGGGGGGCCTGGGGCCAACGTCCTGACTTTC. The V call is TRBV6-1, the J call TRBJ2-6, with D possibly TRBD1 on 6 matching bases. The CDR3 contains 14 residues. Deletions cut 4 bases from V and 2 bases from J, with 6 bases between. In germline, CDR1 is MNHNS, CDR2 SASEGT.

The sample holds one count of this clonotype. J is TRBJ2-6 and V is TRBV4-1, with D perhaps given as TRBD1 or TRBD2 (5 bases each). This CDR3 comprises 20 residues. With 1 base removed from V and 0 bases from J, the gap between germline ends came to 19 bases. Looked up from germline, CDR1 is MGHRA and CDR2 is YSYEKL. The CDR3, as DNA: TGCGCCAGCAGCCAAGCAGGACCCGGGGCTCTATCCTCTGGGGCCAACGTCCTGACTTTC. It encodes CASSQAGPGALSSGANVLTF.

This clonotype was recorded a few times. The V gene is TRBV19, the J gene TRBJ2-2; D tentatively reads TRBD1 or TRBD2 (6 bases each). Deletions cut 0 bases from V and 7 bases from J, with 15 bases between. The CDR3 has 16 residues. Germline assignment: CDR1 LNHDA and CDR2 SQIVND (reference sequence). CDR3 amino acids: CASSIDPRGRSGELFF. CDR3 in DNA: TGTGCCAGTAGTATAGATCCACGGGGGCGTAGCGGGGAGCTGTTTTTT.

The gene calls are TRBV10-1 and TRBJ2-7; 7 nucleotides agree with TRBD2. CDR1 is WNHNN and CDR2 is SYGVQD in the germline V gene (reference sequence). The CDR3 runs 14 residues. Losses at the gene ends were 9 bases for V and 2 bases for J; bases not matched to a gene: 10. The CDR3 sequence is CASSRGDLTYEQYF. Written as DNA, the CDR3 is TGCGCCAGTTCCCGGGGGGACTTAACCTACGAGCAGTACTTC.

This clonotype has at least ten counts. The chain combines TRBV7-9 with TRBJ2-1; 10 bases match TRBD2. V trimming: 3 bases; J trimming: 10 bases; junction bases outside the gene matches: 3. The CDR3 totals 13 residues. The germline V gene encodes CDR1 SEHNR and CDR2 FQNEAQ (reference sequence). DNA of the CDR3: TGTGCCAGCAGCTTGGAACTAGCGGGGGAGCAGTTCTTC. It encodes CASSLELAGEQFF.

In this sample, this clonotype turned up many times. This chain uses TRBV12-3 or TRBV12-4 with TRBJ2-7; D possibly corresponds to TRBD1 (6 bases). The CDR3 is 12 amino acids. Trimming removed 2 bases at V and 6 bases at J, with 8 bases between. CDR3 coding DNA: TGTGCCAGCAGTTTAACAGGGTCCGAGCAGTACTTC. The encoded protein is CASSLTGSEQYF.

This clonotype was seen repeatedly, ten times or more. V usage is TRBV27 and J usage is TRBJ2-5; 8 nucleotides agree with TRBD1. With V trimmed by 2 bases and J by 1 base, 3 bases remained unmatched. Germline CDR1 is MNHEY and CDR2 is SMNVEV (reference sequence). The CDR3 is 15 amino acids. This CDR3 is CASSLLGTGQETQYF. CDR3 DNA sequence: TGTGCCAGCAGTTTACTCGGGACAGGCCAAGAGACCCAGTACTTC.

This clonotype was picked up many times. The chain employs TRBV10-3 and TRBJ2-4; 8 bases fit TRBD2. The germline CDR1 and CDR2 sequences are ENHRY and SYGVKD. With V trimmed by 9 bases and J by 9 bases, 4 bases remained unmatched. The CDR3 is made up of 11 amino acids. CDR3 nucleotide sequence: TGTGCCATAGACGCGGGGGGCATTCAGTACTTC. Protein product: CAIDAGGIQYF.

This clonotype appeared many times. The chain employs TRBV24-1 and TRBJ1-4; weak D call: TRBD1 (5 bases). The germline V gene has CDR1 KGHDR and CDR2 SFDVKD. This CDR3 is 16 amino acids long. The germline V and J ends were trimmed by 3 bases and 6 bases, with 16 bases remaining between them. The CDR3 loop is CATSDTRMGGDEKLFF. In DNA, the CDR3 is TGTGCCACCAGTGATACCCGGATGGGAGGGGATGAAAAACTGTTTTTT.

This clonotype was observed a handful of times. The chain joins TRBV19 to TRBJ2-3; possible D gene TRBD2, 6 bases. Germline values: CDR1 LNHDA, CDR2 SQIVND (reference sequence). The length of the CDR3 is 15 residues. Between the trimmed V and J ends, which lost 5 bases and 0 bases, there was a span of 12 bases. CDR3 sequence: CASSPLSGSTDTQYF. CDR3 sequence (DNA): TGTGCCAGTAGTCCCCTCAGCGGGAGCACAGATACGCAGTATTTT.

The chain combines TRBV18 with TRBJ1-5, with TRBD1 matching 7 bases. CDR1 and CDR2 (germline): KGHSH, LQKENI. Trimming took 3 bases from V and 6 from J; bases not matched to a gene: 11. The CDR3 consists of 16 residues. As DNA, the CDR3 is TGTGCCAGCTCACCGGCTCCGAGACAGGGTATTCAGCCCCAGCATTTT. Translated, it gives CASSPAPRQGIQPQHF.

This clonotype occurred many times. The chain couples TRBV7-9 to TRBJ1-1; 7 nucleotides match TRBD1. Germline values: CDR1 SEHNR, CDR2 FQNEAQ (reference sequence). Losses at the gene ends were 0 bases for V and 10 bases for J; bases not matched to a gene: 8. The CDR3 has 14 residues. The CDR3, as DNA: TGTGCCAGCAGCTTAGCGACAGGGAATGCGGGAGCTTTCTTT. Translation gives CASSLATGNAGAFF. The full variable domain, rest sourced from reference TRBV7-9 and TRBJ1-1, is DTGVSQNPRHKITKRGQNVTFRCDPISEHNRLYWYRQTLGQGPEFLTYFQNEAQLEKSRLLSDRFSAERPKGSFSTLEIQRTEQGDSAMYLCASSLATGNAGAFFGQGTRLTVV.

This clonotype was observed many times. The chain employs TRBV7-3 and TRBJ2-2, with D possibly matching TRBD2 (6 bases). Germline assignment: CDR1 SGHTA and CDR2 FQGTGA. The length of the CDR3 is 15 residues. Trimming cost V 5 bases and J 0 bases, with 10 bases left between them. The DNA for the CDR3 is TGTGCCAGCAGCCTCTGGGGGGCGAACACCGGGGAGCTGTTTTTT. It specifies CASSLWGANTGELFF.

This clonotype was found many times. The J gene is TRBJ1-4, the V gene TRBV28; the D is unclear. V was shortened by 7 bases and J by 8 bases, with 17 bases between the two germline ends. This CDR3 contains 14 residues. The V gene's germline CDR1 is MDHEN and CDR2 SYDVKM. The CDR3 coding sequence is TGTGCCAGCAATCCCGACTTGGGAAGGGAAAAACTGTTTTTT. Its protein product is CASNPDLGREKLFF.

Here the CDR3 DNA reads TGCAGTGCTAGTCCCTACGGCCAGCCCCAGCATTTT. As protein: CSASPYGQPQHF. The J gene is TRBJ1-5, the V gene TRBV20-1; no definite D call. This CDR3 region has 12 residues. Trimming pared 3 bases from V and 7 bases from J, leaving 10 bases between. Germline V gene sequence: CDR1 DFQATT, CDR2 SNEGSKA (reference sequence).

This clonotype was detected a few times. This rearrangement joins TRBV7-9 to TRBJ1-1; tentative D call: TRBD1 (6 bases). CDR1 and CDR2 from the germline V gene are SEHNR and FQNEAQ (reference sequence). CDR3 length: 15 amino acids. V was pared by 6 bases and J by 5 bases, with 19 bases between. Written as DNA, the CDR3 is TGTGCCAGCAGTTCTGCCCAGGGGCCGGGGACTGAAGCTTTCTTT. This encodes CASSSAQGPGTEAFF. The full variable domain, its missing parts supplied by reference TRBV7-9 and TRBJ1-1, is DTGVSQNPRHKITKRGQNVTFRCDPISEHNRLYWYRQTLGQGPEFLTYFQNEAQLEKSRLLSDRFSAERPKGSFSTLEIQRTEQGDSAMYLCASSSAQGPGTEAFFGQGTRLTVV.

The sample holds a few counts of this clonotype. The chain uses TRBV7-9 and TRBJ2-3, with 11 bases lining up with TRBD2. Germline lookup yields CDR1 SEHNR and CDR2 FQNEAQ (reference sequence). V was pared by 1 base and J by 0 bases, with 3 bases of the junction left unmatched. The CDR3 spans 17 residues. CDR3 sequence reads: CASSLVGLAASTDTQYF. The CDR3 nucleotides read TGTGCCAGCAGCTTAGTGGGACTAGCGGCTAGCACAGATACGCAGTATTTT. Together with reference TRBV7-9 and TRBJ2-3, the CDR3 gives the full variable domain: DTGVSQNPRHKITKRGQNVTFRCDPISEHNRLYWYRQTLGQGPEFLTYFQNEAQLEKSRLLSDRFSAERPKGSFSTLEIQRTEQGDSAMYLCASSLVGLAASTDTQYFGPGTRLTVL.